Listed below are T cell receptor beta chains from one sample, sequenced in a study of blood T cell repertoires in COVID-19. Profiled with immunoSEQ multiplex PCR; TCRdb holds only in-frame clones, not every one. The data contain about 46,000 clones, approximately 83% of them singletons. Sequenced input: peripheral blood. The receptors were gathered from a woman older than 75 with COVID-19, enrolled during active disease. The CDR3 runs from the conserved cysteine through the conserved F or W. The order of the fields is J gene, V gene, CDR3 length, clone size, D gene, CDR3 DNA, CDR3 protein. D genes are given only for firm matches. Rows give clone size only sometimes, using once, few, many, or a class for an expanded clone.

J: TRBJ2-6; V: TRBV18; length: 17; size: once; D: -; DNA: TGTGCCAGCTCCCTTGAATTAAGGGAGTCTGGGGCCAACGTCCTGACTTTC; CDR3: CASSLELRESGANVLTF
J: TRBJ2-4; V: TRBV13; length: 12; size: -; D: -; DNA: TGTGCCAGCAGCCGAGTCCGAGACATTCAGTACTTC; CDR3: CASSRVRDIQYF
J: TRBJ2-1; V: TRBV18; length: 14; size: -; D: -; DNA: TGTGCCAGCTCACCAACTAGATCCTACAATGAGCAGTTCTTC; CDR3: CASSPTRSYNEQFF
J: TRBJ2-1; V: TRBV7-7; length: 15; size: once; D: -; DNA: TGTGCCAGCAGCTTAGTATCCGGGGAGATTGGGGAGCAGTTCTTC; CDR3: CASSLVSGEIGEQFF
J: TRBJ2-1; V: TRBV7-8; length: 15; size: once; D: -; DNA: TGTGCCAGCAGCTTAGACAGGGAGAGGTACAATGAGCAGTTCTTC; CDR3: CASSLDRERYNEQFF
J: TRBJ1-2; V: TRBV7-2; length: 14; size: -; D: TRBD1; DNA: TGTGCCAGCAGACTACAGGGGGGGTACTATGGCTACACCTTC; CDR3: CASRLQGGYYGYTF
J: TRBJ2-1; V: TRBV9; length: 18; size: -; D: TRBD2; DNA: TGTGCCAGCAGCGTAGGGTCTAGCGGGCATAGCTCCTACAATGAGCAGTTCTTC; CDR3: CASSVGSSGHSSYNEQFF
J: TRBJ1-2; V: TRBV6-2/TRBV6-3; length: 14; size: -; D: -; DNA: TGTGCCAGCAGCCCCTTACATTTCAACTATGGCTACACCTTC; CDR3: CASSPLHFNYGYTF
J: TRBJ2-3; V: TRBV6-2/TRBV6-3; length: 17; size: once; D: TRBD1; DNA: TGTGCCAGCAGCCGGCTCCCCCGGACAGGGGCTCGGGATACGCAGTATTTT; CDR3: CASSRLPRTGARDTQYF
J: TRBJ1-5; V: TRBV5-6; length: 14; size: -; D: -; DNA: TGTGCCAGCAGCTTCTACGCGGGCAATCAGCCCCAGCATTTT; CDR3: CASSFYAGNQPQHF
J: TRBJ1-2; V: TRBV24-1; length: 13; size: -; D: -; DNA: TGTGCCACCAATATCCAGGGAAACTATGGCTACACCTTC; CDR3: CATNIQGNYGYTF
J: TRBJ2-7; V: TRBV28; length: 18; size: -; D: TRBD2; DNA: TGTGCCAGCAGTTTAGCGGGACTAGCGGGAGGGAACAATTACGAGCAGTACTTC; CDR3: CASSLAGLAGGNNYEQYF
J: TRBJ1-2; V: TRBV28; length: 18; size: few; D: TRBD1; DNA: TGTGCCAGCCTTCCGGCTAGAGGGGGCGCGTCTGCTAACTATGGCTACACCTTC; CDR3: CASLPARGGASANYGYTF
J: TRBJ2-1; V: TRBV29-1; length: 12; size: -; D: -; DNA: TGCAGCGTCGCCCCGACAGGAGATAAGCAGTTCTTC; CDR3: CSVAPTGDKQFF
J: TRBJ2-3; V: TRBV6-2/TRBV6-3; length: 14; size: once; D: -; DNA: TGTGCCAGCAGTAAGGCTGGGGCCACAGATACGCAGTATTTT; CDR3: CASSKAGATDTQYF
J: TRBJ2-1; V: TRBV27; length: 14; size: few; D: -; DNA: TGTGCCAGCAAATTAGGGGGCTCCTACAATGAGCAGTTCTTC; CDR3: CASKLGGSYNEQFF
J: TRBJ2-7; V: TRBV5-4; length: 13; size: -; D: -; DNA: TGTGCCAGCAGCACGCAGGGGGGCCACGAGCAGTACTTC; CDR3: CASSTQGGHEQYF
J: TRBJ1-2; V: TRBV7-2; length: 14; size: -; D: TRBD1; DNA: TGTGCCAGCAGCTTAGCGACAGGGTCCTATGGCTACACCTTC; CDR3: CASSLATGSYGYTF
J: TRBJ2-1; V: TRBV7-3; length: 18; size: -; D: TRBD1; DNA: TGTGCCAGCAGCTTACCGGAAGACGGACAGGGGCTTTACAATGAGCAGTTCTTC; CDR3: CASSLPEDGQGLYNEQFF
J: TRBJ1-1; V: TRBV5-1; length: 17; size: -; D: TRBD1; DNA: TGCGCCAGCAGCTTGGACAGGGGGTCCCCTCGGGGCACTGAAGCTTTCTTT; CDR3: CASSLDRGSPRGTEAFF
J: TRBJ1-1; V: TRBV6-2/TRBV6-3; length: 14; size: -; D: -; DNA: TGTGCCAGCAGTTTCTACGGGGGAGGCACTGAAGCTTTCTTT; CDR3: CASSFYGGGTEAFF
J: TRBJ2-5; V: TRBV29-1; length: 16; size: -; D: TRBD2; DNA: TGCAGCGTTGAAGATCGGACTAGCGGGGGGCCAAAGACCCAGTACTTC; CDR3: CSVEDRTSGGPKTQYF
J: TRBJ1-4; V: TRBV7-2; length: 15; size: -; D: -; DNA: TGTGCCAGCAGCTACGTTGCGGGAGGGAATGAAAAACTGTTTTTT; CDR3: CASSYVAGGNEKLFF
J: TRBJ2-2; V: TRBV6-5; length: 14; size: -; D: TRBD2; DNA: TGTGCCAGCGGGACTAGCCGGGACACCGGGGAGCTGTTTTTT; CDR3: CASGTSRDTGELFF
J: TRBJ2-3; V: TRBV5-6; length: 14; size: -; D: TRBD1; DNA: TGTGCCAGCAGCTTTGAGGGGGCCGGAGATACGCAGTATTTT; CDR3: CASSFEGAGDTQYF
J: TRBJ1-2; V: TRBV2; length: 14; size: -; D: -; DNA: TGTGCCAGCAGTGGGGGCAGGGTTAACTATGGCTACACCTTC; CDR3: CASSGGRVNYGYTF
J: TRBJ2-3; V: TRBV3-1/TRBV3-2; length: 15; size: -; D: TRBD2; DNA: TGTGCCAGCAGCCTAGTAGCGGGGCGGGCAGATACGCAGTATTTT; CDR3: CASSLVAGRADTQYF
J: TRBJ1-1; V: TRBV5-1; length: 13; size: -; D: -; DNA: TGCGCCAGCTCGCCTACAGGGTATACTGAAGCTTTCTTT; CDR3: CASSPTGYTEAFF
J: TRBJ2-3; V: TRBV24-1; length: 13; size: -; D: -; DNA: TGTGCCACCAGTGACCATAGCACAGATACGCAGTATTTT; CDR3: CATSDHSTDTQYF
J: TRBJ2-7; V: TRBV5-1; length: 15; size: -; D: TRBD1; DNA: TGCGCCAGCAGCTTGGCGCAGGGGGCAAGCTACGAGCAGTACTTC; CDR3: CASSLAQGASYEQYF
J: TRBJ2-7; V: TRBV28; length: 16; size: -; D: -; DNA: TGTGCCAGCAGTAGCCCCGGTGGCAGGGCCACCTACGAGCAGTACTTC; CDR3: CASSSPGGRATYEQYF
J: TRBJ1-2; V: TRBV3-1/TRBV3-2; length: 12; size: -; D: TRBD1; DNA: TGTGCCAGCAGCCACACAGGGGGATCCTACACCTTC; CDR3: CASSHTGGSYTF
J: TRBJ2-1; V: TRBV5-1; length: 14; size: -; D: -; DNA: TGCGCCAGCAGCTTGGGCAGCGGGCCCAATGAGCAGTTCTTC; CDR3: CASSLGSGPNEQFF
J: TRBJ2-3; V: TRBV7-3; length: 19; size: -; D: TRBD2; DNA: TGTGCCAGCAGCTTAATTTCGCGGGAGTCGTTTCTTAGCACAGATACGCAGTATTTT; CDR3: CASSLISRESFLSTDTQYF
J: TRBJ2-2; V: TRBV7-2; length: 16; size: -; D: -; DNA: TGTGCCAGCAGCTCCGGAGTTGAAGCGTACGCCGGGGAGCTGTTTTTT; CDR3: CASSSGVEAYAGELFF
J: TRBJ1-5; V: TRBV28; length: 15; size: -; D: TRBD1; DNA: TGTGCCAGCAGGACGGGACAGGGAGGGAATCAGCCCCAGCATTTT; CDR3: CASRTGQGGNQPQHF
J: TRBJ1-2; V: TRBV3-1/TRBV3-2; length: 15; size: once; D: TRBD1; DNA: TGTGCCAGCAGCCAAGCCCGGGACAGGGGCTATGGCTACACCTTC; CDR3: CASSQARDRGYGYTF
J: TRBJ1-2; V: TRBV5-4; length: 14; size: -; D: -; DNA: TGTGCCAGCAGCACCCGGGAGAGCCCATCTGGCTACACCTTC; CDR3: CASSTRESPSGYTF
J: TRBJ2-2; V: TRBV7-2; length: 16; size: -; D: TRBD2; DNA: TGTGCCAGCAGATTTGGGACGCCCGGGGGGGCCGGGGAGCTGTTTTTT; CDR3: CASRFGTPGGAGELFF
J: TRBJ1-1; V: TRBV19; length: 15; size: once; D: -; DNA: TGTGCCAGTAGTATTGTTGGGGCTATGAACACTGAAGCTTTCTTT; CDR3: CASSIVGAMNTEAFF
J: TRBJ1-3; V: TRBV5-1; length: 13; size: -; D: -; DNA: TGCGCCAGCAGCTCGCCGGTAGGAAACACCATATATTTT; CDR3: CASSSPVGNTIYF
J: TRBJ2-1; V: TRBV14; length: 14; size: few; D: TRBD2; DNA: TGTGCCAGCAGCCTCAGCGGGAGAAGCTATGAGCAGTTCTTC; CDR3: CASSLSGRSYEQFF
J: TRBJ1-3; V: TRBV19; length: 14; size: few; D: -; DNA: TGTGCCAGTAGTATAGAACCGGCTGGAAACACCATATATTTT; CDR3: CASSIEPAGNTIYF
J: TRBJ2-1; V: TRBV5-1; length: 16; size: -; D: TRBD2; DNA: TGCGCCAGCAGCCTCCTACCTAGCGGGGGGGCCAATGAGCAGTTCTTC; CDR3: CASSLLPSGGANEQFF
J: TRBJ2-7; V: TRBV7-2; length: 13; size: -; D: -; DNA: TGTGCCAGCAGCTTAGAGCAGGGCTACGAGCAGTACTTC; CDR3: CASSLEQGYEQYF
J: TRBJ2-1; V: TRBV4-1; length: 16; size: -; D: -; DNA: TGCGCCAGCAGCCAACAAGTGGGAGCCCATGACAATGAGCAGTTCTTC; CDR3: CASSQQVGAHDNEQFF
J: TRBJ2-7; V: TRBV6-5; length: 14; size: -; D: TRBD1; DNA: TGTGCCAGCAGGAGAGCCGGACAGGGTAACGAGCAGTACTTC; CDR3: CASRRAGQGNEQYF
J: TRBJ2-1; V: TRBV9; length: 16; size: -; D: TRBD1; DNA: TGTGCCAGCAGCGTAGCCTACAGGGGCTCCTACAATGAGCAGTTCTTC; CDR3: CASSVAYRGSYNEQFF
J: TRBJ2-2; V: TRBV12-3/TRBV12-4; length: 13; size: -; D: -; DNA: TGTGCCAGCAGTTTGAGGGAAACCGGGGAGCTGTTTTTT; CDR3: CASSLRETGELFF
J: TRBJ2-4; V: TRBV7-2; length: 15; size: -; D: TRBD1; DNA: TGTGCCAGCAGCCCGGGGACAGGGATGGGAAACATTCAGTACTTC; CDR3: CASSPGTGMGNIQYF
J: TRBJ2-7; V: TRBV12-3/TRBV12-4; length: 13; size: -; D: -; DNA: TGTGCCAGCAGTTTCCAAGACAACTACGAGCAGTACTTC; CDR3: CASSFQDNYEQYF
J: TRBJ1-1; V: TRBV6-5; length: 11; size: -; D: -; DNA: TGTGCCAGCAGCTATATCGACAGAGCTTTCTTT; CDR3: CASSYIDRAFF